The 13 T cell receptor beta chains reported below all come from one sample, sequenced in a study of cytomegalovirus exposure and HLA in healthy donors. Primers: 60 Vbeta forward and 13 Jbeta reverse. Assay: immunoSEQ multiplex PCR; the TCRdb copy retains only in-frame clones and omits some. This sample's clone table lists 70,000 or so clones. The sample comprised PBMCs. The source is a female donor in good health and CMV-seropositive.

V gene TRBV2 combines with J gene TRBJ1-1; D is perhaps TRBD1 (5 bases). V was cut by 3 bases and J by 1 base, with 12 bases left in between. Germline lookup yields CDR1 SNHLY and CDR2 FYNNEI. This CDR3 has 15 residues. For the CDR3, the DNA is TGTGCCAGCAGTGAGAGGACGGGGGGGAACACTGAAGCTTTCTTT. Translated: CASSERTGGNTEAFF.

The V gene is TRBV19, the J gene TRBJ2-7; 7 nucleotides match TRBD1. The CDR3 is 15 residues long. Germline V CDR1 and CDR2: LNHDA, SQIVND (reference sequence). After removal of 2 bases from V and 0 bases from J, the junction contained 4 bases not matched to a gene. The CDR3 loop reads CASSIPRDSSYEQYF. The DNA of the CDR3 is TGTGCCAGTAGTATACCCCGGGACAGCTCCTACGAGCAGTACTTC.

The chain is built from TRBV7-7 and TRBJ1-4; D is unresolved. CDR3 length: 15 amino acids. Looked up from germline, CDR1 is SSHAT and CDR2 is FNYEAQ (reference sequence). Trimming stripped 5 bases from V and 0 bases from J, with 10 bases between. The CDR3: CASSVGVATNEKLFF. The CDR3 region has the DNA TGTGCCAGCAGCGTTGGAGTTGCAACTAATGAAAAACTGTTTTTT.

The rearrangement joins TRBV28 to TRBJ1-1; D gene uncertain. V was trimmed by 8 bases and J by 6 bases, leaving 13 bases between them. CDR1 is MDHEN and CDR2 is SYDVKM in the germline V gene. The CDR3 length is 12 residues. The CDR3 DNA is TGTGCCAGCGAGCAGAGTCGGGCTGAAGCTTTCTTT. It yields the protein CASEQSRAEAFF.

The chain links TRBV4-3 to TRBJ1-4, with D unclear. This CDR3 comprises 18 residues. Trimming removed 0 bases from V and 7 bases from J, with 21 bases in between. Per germline, CDR1 LGHNA and CDR2 YSLEER. This chain's CDR3 is CASSQDLWRPQRSEKLFF. CDR3 nucleotide sequence: TGCGCCAGCAGCCAAGATCTATGGAGACCCCAACGGAGTGAAAAACTGTTTTTT.

The chain carries TRBV4-2 and TRBJ2-3; 11 bases agree with TRBD2. CDR1 is LGHNA and CDR2 is YNFKEQ in the germline V gene. The CDR3 consists of 16 residues. Trimming took 4 bases from V and 1 from J; bases not matched to a gene: 4. In nucleotides, the CDR3 is TGTGCCAGCAGCCCTATAGCGGGGGGGCGCACAGATACGCAGTATTTT. It yields the protein CASSPIAGGRTDTQYF.

The V and J genes are TRBV7-9 and TRBJ1-4; 10 nucleotides match TRBD1. V lost 5 bases to trimming and J lost 6 bases; unmatched junction nucleotides: 6. There are 15 residues in the CDR3. The germline gives CDR1 SEHNR, CDR2 FQNEAQ (reference sequence). For the CDR3, the DNA is TGTGCCAGCAGCCTACGGACAGGGGGTTATGAAAAACTGTTTTTT. Translation gives CASSLRTGGYEKLFF.

V usage is TRBV4-1 and J usage is TRBJ2-1; TRBD2 matches 7 bases. The V gene end was trimmed by 1 base and the J gene end by 5 bases; junction bases not matched to a gene: 8. Germline V gene lookup returns CDR1 MGHRA and CDR2 YSYEKL. The CDR3 loop spans 16 amino acids. This CDR3 is CASSQVPGLDHNEQFF. The CDR3 bases are TGCGCCAGCAGCCAAGTTCCCGGACTAGACCACAATGAGCAGTTCTTC.

The CDR3 coding sequence is TGTGCCAGCTCACAATACAGGGAGGGGATGAACACTGAAGCTTTCTTT. Protein product: CASSQYREGMNTEAFF. The V call is TRBV18, the J call TRBJ1-1; D possibly corresponds to TRBD1 (6 bases). The CDR3 loop spans 16 amino acids. Germline V gene sequence: CDR1 KGHSH, CDR2 LQKENI. V was trimmed by 4 bases and J by 0 bases, leaving 15 bases between them.

This chain uses TRBV7-8 with TRBJ2-3; TRBD2 matches 7 bases. J gave up 3 bases and V 2 bases, and 5 bases lay outside the gene matches. The germline gives CDR1 SGHVS, CDR2 FQNEAQ. This CDR3 spans 15 amino acids. CDR3 residues: CASSLRKAGTDTQYF. The DNA of the CDR3 is TGTGCCAGCAGCTTACGGAAAGCGGGGACAGATACGCAGTATTTT.

The V call is TRBV30, the J call TRBJ1-2, with 8 nucleotides matching TRBD1. Germline CDR1 and CDR2: GTSNPN and SVGIG (reference sequence). V was pared by 3 bases and J by 0 bases, with 3 bases of the junction left unmatched. This CDR3 has 14 amino acids. Here the CDR3 DNA reads TGTGCCTGGAGCGGGACAGGCGCTAACTATGGCTACACCTTC. Its protein is CAWSGTGANYGYTF.

The chain employs TRBV7-2 and TRBJ2-7, with unresolved D. Germline loops: CDR1 SGHTA, CDR2 FQGNSA. The CDR3 runs 12 residues. V was pared by 5 bases and J by 4 bases, with 9 bases between. The CDR3 DNA sequence: TGTGCCAGCAGCGGCGGAACGTACGAGCAGTACTTC. This translates into CASSGGTYEQYF.

Of note for this clone: This sample includes further DNA sequences coding for the same CDR3. V and J are TRBV18 and TRBJ1-1; D ambiguous. Germline V gives CDR1 KGHSH, CDR2 LQKENI. V was clipped by 2 bases and J by 2 bases, with 6 bases between them. This CDR3 has 13 amino acids. The CDR3 sequence: CASSPGQNTEAFF. Written as DNA, the CDR3 is TGTGCCAGCTCACCAGGCCAAAACACTGAAGCTTTCTTT.